This note documents a single TCR beta chain sequence. One end of the junction does not line up with germline, which may come from a read error. This entry is derived from a study of cytomegalovirus exposure and HLA in healthy donors. The CDR3 sequence is 17 residues long. Per germline, CDR1 SSHAT and CDR2 FNYEAQ (reference sequence). The PCR had 60 Vbeta and 13 Jbeta primers. Clones were read by immunoSEQ multiplex PCR, and TCRdb kept only the in-frame ones, dropping some. The table lists over 150,000 clones, approximately 82% of them singletons. Material: PBMCs. This TCR came from a woman in her twenties or thirties in good health and CMV-seronegative. V gene TRBV7-7 combines with J gene TRBJ1-2; a weak D match, TRBD1 (5 bases). CDR3 bases: TGTGCTAGCAGCTTAGCGAAATGCAGGGTCCCGGTCTATGGCTACACCTTC. Translated: CASSLAKCRVPVYGYTF. Using reference TRBV7-7 and TRBJ1-2 for the parts outside the CDR3, the full variable domain is GAGVSQSPRYKVTKRGQDVTLRCDPISSHATLYWYQQALGQGPEFLTYFNYEAQPDKSGLPSDRFSAERPEGSISTLTIQRTEQRDSAMYRCASSLAKCRVPVYGYTFGSGTRLTVV.